The sequence of this T cell receptor beta chain was determined in a study of metastatic and nonmetastatic thyroid tumors. Germline loops: CDR1 GTSNPN, CDR2 SVGIG (reference sequence). Trimming removed 0 bases from V and 6 bases from J; junction bases left unmatched: 5. The CDR3 is 13 amino acids. General observations from the study: Versus benign nodules, malignant thyroid tumors reportedly had significantly higher TCR beta diversity, in blood and tumor.

The authors' processing: To classify distant metastasis in papillary thyroid cancer, a model was built from CDR3 differences across clinicopathological groups. TCRdb reassembled clones from the PCR reads with MiXCR. TCRdb's processing, not the study's, gives the V and J calls here. The table includes about 14,000 clones, around 28% detected once. Details on this clone: The antigen remains unidentified.

Thyroid surgery was performed in patients who had received no treatment beforehand. V is TRBV30 and J is TRBJ2-7; 7 positions match TRBD1. The clonotype originates from a female donor with papillary thyroid cancer or a benign thyroid nodule (not recorded which). Some clones in this sample may be carry-over from other donors' samples. The sample consisted of tumor tissue. The CDR3 DNA is TGTGCCTGGAGTGTCAAAGGGGGCAGCGAGCAGTACTTC. Its protein is CAWSVKGGSEQYF.